Included here is one TCR beta chain sequence, with context. Its antigen is unknown. Repertoires were generated with immunoSEQ multiplex PCR, while TCRdb's copy carries only in-frame clones and drops some. The sample has some 150,000 clones, 90% to 95% seen once. Trimming removed 7 bases from V and 3 bases from J; junction bases left unmatched: 5. Germline CDR1 is SNHLY and CDR2 is FYNNEI. This CDR3 is 14 amino acids long. The data belong to a study of T cell responses to AZD1222 COVID-19 vaccine. Study observations and caveats: Clonal diversity may have been underestimated in mostly white British donors.

The specimen comprised peripheral blood, sampled 28 days after the second AZD1222 dose. This TCR came from an adult who received the AZD1222 COVID-19 vaccine. J is TRBJ2-1 and V is TRBV2; 8 positions agree with TRBD1. This chain's CDR3 is CASNTGGYYNEQFF. The CDR3 nucleotides read TGTGCCAGCAACACAGGGGGTTACTACAATGAGCAGTTCTTC.